Listed below are T cell receptor beta chains from one sample, sequenced in a study of blood T cell repertoires in COVID-19. Assay: immunoSEQ multiplex PCR; the TCRdb copy retains only in-frame clones and omits some. The data hold a few hundred thousand clones, with 90% observed a single time. The sequenced material came from PBMCs or T cells enriched from blood (not recorded which). The receptors stem from a woman between 18 and 29 years old with acute COVID-19. CDR3s include the opening cysteine and the closing phenylalanine or tryptophan. The D gene is left open where the match is weak. Expanded clones get a size class; other rows say once, few or many, or leave the size out.

J gene: TRBJ2-7; clone size: NA; D gene: TRBD2; V gene: TRBV28; CDR3 protein: CASRSHSGTNYEQYF; CDR3 DNA: TGTGCCAGCAGGAGCCATAGCGGGACTAACTACGAGCAGTACTTC
J gene: TRBJ2-2; clone size: NA; D gene: TRBD1; V gene: TRBV25-1; CDR3 protein: CASSDVGQGVFGELFF; CDR3 DNA: TGTGCCAGCAGTGACGTGGGACAGGGGGTTTTCGGGGAGCTGTTTTTT
J gene: TRBJ1-2; clone size: NA; D gene: NA; V gene: TRBV12-5; CDR3 protein: CASGSDTVNYGYTF; CDR3 DNA: TGTGCTAGTGGCTCGGACACGGTTAACTATGGCTACACCTTC
J gene: TRBJ1-2; clone size: NA; D gene: NA; V gene: TRBV19; CDR3 protein: CASKRGFGAYGYTF; CDR3 DNA: TGTGCCAGTAAGAGAGGGTTTGGAGCCTATGGCTACACCTTC
J gene: TRBJ1-2; clone size: NA; D gene: TRBD1; V gene: TRBV7-2; CDR3 protein: CASSLPGQPFYGYTF; CDR3 DNA: TGTGCCAGCAGCTTACCGGGACAGCCTTTCTATGGCTACACCTTC
J gene: TRBJ2-5; clone size: NA; D gene: NA; V gene: TRBV7-7; CDR3 protein: CASSLGLDSVETQYF; CDR3 DNA: TGTGCTAGCAGCTTAGGTCTGGATAGCGTGGAGACCCAGTACTTC
J gene: TRBJ2-1; clone size: NA; D gene: NA; V gene: TRBV2; CDR3 protein: CASRRILWNEQFF; CDR3 DNA: TGTGCCAGCAGGCGGATCCTCTGGAATGAGCAGTTCTTC
J gene: TRBJ2-2; clone size: NA; D gene: TRBD1; V gene: TRBV28; CDR3 protein: CASSLRRGRISGELFF; CDR3 DNA: TGTGCCAGCAGTTTACGAAGGGGGCGCATTTCCGGGGAGCTGTTTTTT
J gene: TRBJ2-5; clone size: NA; D gene: TRBD1; V gene: TRBV6-5; CDR3 protein: CASSNSYRGQETQYF; CDR3 DNA: TGTGCCAGCAGTAACTCATACAGGGGGCAAGAGACCCAGTACTTC
J gene: TRBJ2-2; clone size: NA; D gene: TRBD2; V gene: TRBV27; CDR3 protein: CASSLYRLAGRTGELFF; CDR3 DNA: TGTGCCAGCAGTTTATACAGACTAGCGGGGCGCACCGGGGAGCTGTTTTTT
J gene: TRBJ1-2; clone size: NA; D gene: NA; V gene: TRBV19; CDR3 protein: CASLPQTAPNYGYTF; CDR3 DNA: TGTGCCAGTCTTCCACAGACAGCACCAAACTATGGCTACACCTTC
J gene: TRBJ1-2; clone size: NA; D gene: NA; V gene: TRBV11-2; CDR3 protein: CASSLGPGATRRRGYTF; CDR3 DNA: TGTGCCAGCAGCCTAGGGCCAGGGGCGACCCGCCGACGGGGCTACACCTTC
J gene: TRBJ2-1; clone size: once; D gene: TRBD2; V gene: TRBV11-2; CDR3 protein: CASSLGGRRFSSGEQFF; CDR3 DNA: TGTGCCAGCAGCTTGGGCGGGAGGAGGTTCTCGTCGGGAGAGCAGTTCTTC
J gene: TRBJ2-2; clone size: NA; D gene: NA; V gene: TRBV25-1; CDR3 protein: CASSDITSYTGELFF; CDR3 DNA: TGTGCCAGCAGTGACATCACATCGTACACCGGGGAGCTGTTTTTT
J gene: TRBJ2-7; clone size: NA; D gene: NA; V gene: TRBV6-5; CDR3 protein: CASSPGHGGYEQYF; CDR3 DNA: TGTGCCAGCAGTCCTGGACACGGGGGCTACGAGCAGTACTTC
J gene: TRBJ1-1; clone size: NA; D gene: NA; V gene: TRBV28; CDR3 protein: CASSLPGGTEAFF; CDR3 DNA: TGTGCCAGCAGCCTTCCCGGGGGGACTGAAGCTTTCTTT
J gene: TRBJ1-2; clone size: once; D gene: NA; V gene: TRBV5-1; CDR3 protein: CASSLGVSSNYGYTF; CDR3 DNA: TGCGCCAGCAGCTTGGGTGTCTCTTCTAACTATGGCTACACCTTC
J gene: TRBJ2-3; clone size: NA; D gene: NA; V gene: TRBV7-3; CDR3 protein: CASSSREASDTQYF; CDR3 DNA: TGTGCCAGCAGCTCCCGGGAAGCGTCAGATACGCAGTATTTT
J gene: TRBJ2-7; clone size: NA; D gene: TRBD1; V gene: TRBV11-2; CDR3 protein: CASSLTGLEQYF; CDR3 DNA: TGTGCCAGCAGCCTGACAGGGCTAGAGCAGTACTTC
J gene: TRBJ1-2; clone size: NA; D gene: NA; V gene: TRBV6-5; CDR3 protein: CASSPDRRSYGYTF; CDR3 DNA: TGTGCCAGCAGCCCCGACAGAAGGTCCTATGGCTACACCTTC
J gene: TRBJ2-7; clone size: once; D gene: NA; V gene: TRBV13; CDR3 protein: CASSSPYEQYF; CDR3 DNA: TGTGCCAGCAGCTCTCCCTACGAGCAGTACTTC
J gene: TRBJ2-1; clone size: NA; D gene: NA; V gene: TRBV3-1/TRBV3-2; CDR3 protein: CASSPDWLNEQFF; CDR3 DNA: TGTGCCAGCAGCCCTGACTGGCTAAATGAGCAGTTCTTC
J gene: TRBJ2-1; clone size: NA; D gene: TRBD2; V gene: TRBV5-4; CDR3 protein: CASSRSLAEGAYNEQFF; CDR3 DNA: TGTGCCAGCAGCCGAAGCCTAGCGGAGGGCGCCTACAATGAGCAGTTCTTC
J gene: TRBJ2-3; clone size: NA; D gene: NA; V gene: TRBV6-5; CDR3 protein: CASSSRWGADTQYF; CDR3 DNA: TGTGCCAGCAGCTCCCGCTGGGGGGCAGATACGCAGTATTTT
J gene: TRBJ2-5; clone size: NA; D gene: NA; V gene: TRBV30; CDR3 protein: CAWSLRETQYF; CDR3 DNA: TGTGCCTGGAGTCTACGGGAGACCCAGTACTTC
J gene: TRBJ1-2; clone size: NA; D gene: NA; V gene: TRBV28; CDR3 protein: CASSLRGLGYTF; CDR3 DNA: TGTGCCAGCAGTTTGCGGGGGCTAGGCTACACCTTC
J gene: TRBJ1-3; clone size: NA; D gene: TRBD1; V gene: TRBV7-2; CDR3 protein: CASSLRRQGETGNTIYF; CDR3 DNA: TGTGCCAGCAGCCTCCGCCGACAGGGGGAAACTGGAAACACCATATATTTT
J gene: TRBJ1-2; clone size: NA; D gene: TRBD1; V gene: TRBV11-3; CDR3 protein: CASSPGTDGGGYTF; CDR3 DNA: TGTGCCAGCAGCCCCGGGACAGACGGAGGCGGCTACACCTTC
J gene: TRBJ1-4; clone size: NA; D gene: NA; V gene: TRBV28; CDR3 protein: CASSLKSIWGGLNEKLFF; CDR3 DNA: TGTGCCAGCAGTTTAAAATCTATCTGGGGCGGCCTTAATGAAAAACTGTTTTTT
J gene: TRBJ2-5; clone size: NA; D gene: TRBD2; V gene: TRBV28; CDR3 protein: CASSGGLAGAGETQYF; CDR3 DNA: TGTGCCAGCAGTGGGGGACTAGCGGGAGCAGGGGAGACCCAGTACTTC
J gene: TRBJ1-2; clone size: NA; D gene: NA; V gene: TRBV7-9; CDR3 protein: CASISGGGYGYTF; CDR3 DNA: TGTGCCAGCATTTCGGGGGGCGGCTATGGCTACACCTTC
J gene: TRBJ2-5; clone size: NA; D gene: TRBD1; V gene: TRBV11-1; CDR3 protein: CASSRGTARETQYF; CDR3 DNA: TGTGCCAGCAGCAGAGGGACAGCGAGAGAGACCCAGTACTTC
J gene: TRBJ1-1; clone size: NA; D gene: NA; V gene: TRBV7-3; CDR3 protein: CASSPGRAEAFF; CDR3 DNA: TGTGCCAGCAGCCCCGGGAGGGCGGAAGCTTTCTTT
J gene: TRBJ2-7; clone size: NA; D gene: NA; V gene: TRBV27; CDR3 protein: CASSLELPGEQYF; CDR3 DNA: TGTGCCAGCAGTTTAGAATTGCCGGGCGAGCAGTACTTC
J gene: TRBJ2-1; clone size: NA; D gene: TRBD1; V gene: TRBV18; CDR3 protein: CASSPRTGTELYNEQFF; CDR3 DNA: TGTGCCAGCTCACCTCGAACCGGGACAGAGCTCTACAATGAGCAGTTCTTC
J gene: TRBJ1-2; clone size: NA; D gene: NA; V gene: TRBV27; CDR3 protein: CASSLSGAGVGYTF; CDR3 DNA: TGTGCCAGCAGTTTATCGGGAGCGGGGGTCGGCTACACCTTC
J gene: TRBJ1-2; clone size: NA; D gene: NA; V gene: TRBV28; CDR3 protein: CAGGSYYGYTF; CDR3 DNA: TGTGCCGGCGGATCTTACTATGGCTACACCTTC
J gene: TRBJ2-5; clone size: NA; D gene: TRBD1; V gene: TRBV5-1; CDR3 protein: CASSTGTGRETQYF; CDR3 DNA: TGCGCCAGCAGCACTGGGACAGGGAGAGAGACCCAGTACTTC
J gene: TRBJ2-5; clone size: NA; D gene: TRBD2; V gene: TRBV25-1; CDR3 protein: CASSLAGETQYF; CDR3 DNA: TGTGCCAGCAGTCTAGCGGGAGAGACCCAGTACTTC
J gene: TRBJ2-3; clone size: NA; D gene: NA; V gene: TRBV5-1; CDR3 protein: CASSLAWQGTTDTQYF; CDR3 DNA: TGCGCCAGCAGCTTGGCCTGGCAGGGAACCACAGATACGCAGTATTTT
J gene: TRBJ2-1; clone size: NA; D gene: NA; V gene: TRBV2; CDR3 protein: CASSERSSYNEQFF; CDR3 DNA: TGTGCCAGCAGTGAAAGGAGCTCCTACAATGAGCAGTTCTTC